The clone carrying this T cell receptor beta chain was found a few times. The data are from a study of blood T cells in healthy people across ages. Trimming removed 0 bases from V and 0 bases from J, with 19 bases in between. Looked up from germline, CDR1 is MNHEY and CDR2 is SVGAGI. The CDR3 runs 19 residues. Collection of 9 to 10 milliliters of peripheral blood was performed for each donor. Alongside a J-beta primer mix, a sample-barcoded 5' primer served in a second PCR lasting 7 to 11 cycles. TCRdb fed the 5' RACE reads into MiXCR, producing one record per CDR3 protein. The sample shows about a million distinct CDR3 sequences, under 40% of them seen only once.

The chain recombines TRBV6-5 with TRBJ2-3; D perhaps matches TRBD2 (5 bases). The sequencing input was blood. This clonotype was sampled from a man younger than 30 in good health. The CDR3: CASSYSRVRRETSTDTQYF. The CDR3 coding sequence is TGTGCCAGCAGTTACTCGAGGGTGCGTAGAGAAACTAGCACAGATACGCAGTATTTT.